This is a list of T cell receptor beta chains from one sample in a study of radiotherapy plus CTLA-4 blockade in lung cancer. Using immunoSEQ multiplex PCR, the repertoire was profiled, and TCRdb retains in-frame clones only, with some absent. The table lists about 45,000 clones, 55% to 80% of them singletons. This material consisted of peripheral blood, taken from a patient treated with radiotherapy plus ipilimumab. All receptors come from a human donor with non-small cell lung cancer who had a complete response to radiotherapy plus ipilimumab. CDR3s include the opening cysteine and the closing phenylalanine or tryptophan. The order of the fields is clone size, V gene, J gene, D gene, CDR3 DNA, CDR3 protein. The D gene is left open where the match is weak. Part of the rows lack a size; the others show once, few, many or a class for expanded clones.

>once|TRBV5-6|TRBJ1-6|-
TGTGCCAGCAGCTTGGTAGGGTCAGGGAATAATTCACCCCTCCACTTT
CASSLVGSGNNSPLHF
>-|TRBV19|TRBJ1-5|-
TGTGCCAGTAGTCCTGAGGACAGTTTTTACCATCAGCCCCAGCATTTT
CASSPEDSFYHQPQHF
>-|TRBV7-9|TRBJ2-7|TRBD1
TGTGCCAGCAGCGCGACAGGGGGCAGCTCCTACGAGCAGTACTTC
CASSATGGSSYEQYF
>few|TRBV19|TRBJ1-6|-
TGTGCCAGTAGTGTAAAGACAGGACTCAATTCACCCCTCCACTTT
CASSVKTGLNSPLHF
>-|TRBV5-6|TRBJ2-1|-
TGTGCCAGCAGCTTGAGGGCGGGCAATGAGCAGTTCTTC
CASSLRAGNEQFF
>-|TRBV6-1|TRBJ1-6|-
TGTGCCAGCAGTGAGGAGGGAGGGTCACCCCTCCACTTT
CASSEEGGSPLHF
>-|TRBV7-9|TRBJ1-4|TRBD1
TGTGCCAGCAGCTTAGAGGGGCGGAGGACAGGGGGTTGGGAAAAACTGTTTTTT
CASSLEGRRTGGWEKLFF
>medium-sized|TRBV27|TRBJ1-5|-
TGTGCCAGCAGTTTCGGTGTTCCGGGTCAGCCCCAGCATTTT
CASSFGVPGQPQHF
>-|TRBV7-6|TRBJ1-3|TRBD1
TGTGCCAGCAGCACCGAGACAGGGTCTGGAAACACCATATATTTT
CASSTETGSGNTIYF
>few|TRBV7-9|TRBJ1-1|-
TGTGCCAGCAGCATGGACCGGGAGAATGAAGCTTTCTTT
CASSMDRENEAFF
>-|TRBV6-5|TRBJ1-2|-
TGTGCCAGCAGTTCGGGGGGCAGGCCCTATGGCTACACCTTC
CASSSGGRPYGYTF
>few|TRBV9|TRBJ1-1|-
TGTGCCAGCAGCGTACTACTGGGACAGAACACTGAAGCTTTCTTT
CASSVLLGQNTEAFF
>-|TRBV7-2|TRBJ1-1|-
TGTGCCAGCAGACACGGGGTGGGGGGTCCAAACATGAACACTGAAGCTTTCTTT
CASRHGVGGPNMNTEAFF
>-|TRBV7-8|TRBJ1-2|-
TGTGCCAGCAGCCGGGATGGGGTTTACTATGGCTACACCTTC
CASSRDGVYYGYTF
>-|TRBV19|TRBJ2-5|TRBD2
TGTGCCAGTAGCCTAGGACTAGCGAAGGCGGAGGAGACCCAGTACTTC
CASSLGLAKAEETQYF
>-|TRBV7-8|TRBJ2-7|-
TGTGCCAGCAGCTTAGCGCGTTCTTCCCCTGCCTCCTACGAGCAGTACTTC
CASSLARSSPASYEQYF
>-|TRBV6-6|TRBJ1-2|-
TGTGCCAGCAGTTCAGATAACCAGAACTATGGCTACACCTTC
CASSSDNQNYGYTF
>-|TRBV19|TRBJ1-2|-
TGTGCCAGTAGTGTTCTAATACAGGGCCCAGACTATGGCTACACCTTC
CASSVLIQGPDYGYTF
>-|TRBV27|TRBJ1-1|-
TGTGCCAGCAGTATAACAGGGAATTTGAACACTGAAGCTTTCTTT
CASSITGNLNTEAFF
>-|TRBV4-3|TRBJ2-3|TRBD2
TGCGCCAGCAGCCAAGAAGGAGCGGGGCAGAACGGGGATACGCAGTATTTT
CASSQEGAGQNGDTQYF
>-|TRBV5-5|TRBJ2-2|TRBD1
TGTGCCAGCAGCTTGGGAAGGGGGCAATACCTCAACACCGGGGAGCTGTTTTTT
CASSLGRGQYLNTGELFF
>once|TRBV28|TRBJ2-1|TRBD2
TGTGCCAGCAGCTCCCTGGGAGCGGGAGCTGGTGAGCAGTTCTTC
CASSSLGAGAGEQFF
>-|TRBV7-2|TRBJ2-2|-
TGTGCCAGCAGCTTTGTAGGGGGAGACACCGGGGAGCTGTTTTTT
CASSFVGGDTGELFF
>-|TRBV19|TRBJ1-1|TRBD1
TGTGCCAGTAGTGTAGATGCCGACAGGGTTCTAATGGACACTGAAGCTTTCTTT
CASSVDADRVLMDTEAFF
>-|TRBV19|TRBJ1-3|-
TGTGCCAGTAGTATAAACGGGGAACCTACTGCTGGAAACACCATATATTTT
CASSINGEPTAGNTIYF
>-|TRBV7-9|TRBJ2-1|TRBD1
TGTGCCAGCAGTGGTCAGGGGGTATTTCAGTTCTTC
CASSGQGVFQFF
>few|TRBV7-9|TRBJ1-1|-
TGTGCCAGCAGGCTGACACAGAACACTGAAGCTTTCTTT
CASRLTQNTEAFF
>few|TRBV30|TRBJ1-4|-
TGTGCCTGGACAGGGGCCTGCCGTGAACTGTTTTTT
CAWTGACRELFF
>few|TRBV19|TRBJ2-1|TRBD2
TGTGCCAGTAGTATGTGGGGAGGGACCTACAATGAGCAGTTCTTC
CASSMWGGTYNEQFF
>-|TRBV6-6|TRBJ2-7|-
TGTGCCAGCAGTTCTCAGGACAAATACTCCTACGAGCAGTACTTC
CASSSQDKYSYEQYF
>-|TRBV7-2|TRBJ2-7|-
TGTGCCAGCAGCTTAGCGACCGGGCAGGGCGGTTACGAGCAGTACTTC
CASSLATGQGGYEQYF
>-|TRBV2|TRBJ2-2|-
TGTGCCAGCAGATTCCAGGGGTTAACCGGGGAGCTGTTTTTT
CASRFQGLTGELFF
>-|TRBV28|TRBJ2-3|-
TGTGCCAGCAGTCCAGGAGGACGGGCAGATACGCAGTATTTT
CASSPGGRADTQYF
>-|TRBV5-5|TRBJ1-1|TRBD1
TGTGCCAGCAGCTTGAACAGGGGGCGGGGATACACTGAAGCTTTCTTT
CASSLNRGRGYTEAFF
>-|TRBV2|TRBJ2-7|TRBD2
TGTGCCAGCGTTTTGCCGGCGGGAGCCCACGAGCAGTACTTC
CASVLPAGAHEQYF
>few|TRBV18|TRBJ1-4|-
TGTGCCAGCTCACCGCGCGGGAGCGGGGCTCTGGCTAATGAAAAACTGTTTTTT
CASSPRGSGALANEKLFF
>-|TRBV5-1|TRBJ1-3|-
TGCGCCAGCAGCTTGGGCGACGGACTCTCTGGAAACACCATATATTTT
CASSLGDGLSGNTIYF
>-|TRBV10-2|TRBJ2-1|TRBD2
TGCGCCAGCAGTGAGACCCGAGGGACTAGCGGGGTCTACAATGAGCAGTTCTTC
CASSETRGTSGVYNEQFF
>-|TRBV7-9|TRBJ1-2|TRBD1
TGTGCCAGCAGTCGACAGGGGGAATTAGAGGGCTACACCTTC
CASSRQGELEGYTF